This TCR beta chain was documented in a study of blood T cell repertoires in COVID-19. The V end was cut by 1 base, the J end by 10 bases, with 13 bases between. The CDR3 is 13 residues long. The germline CDR1 and CDR2 sequences are SGHNT and YENEEA. The repertoire was sequenced with immunoSEQ multiplex PCR; TCRdb's copy has only in-frame clones and lacks some. The sample contains about 65,000 clones, roughly four fifths of which appear only once. The chain recombines TRBV11-3 with TRBJ1-1; D possibly corresponds to TRBD1 (5 bases). The clonotype comes from a man older than 75 with acute or convalescent COVID-19. Sequenced: peripheral blood. CDR3 amino acids: CASSLAGGEGAFF. The CDR3 nucleotides are TGTGCCAGCAGCTTAGCGGGAGGGGAAGGAGCTTTCTTT.